These 14 T cell receptor beta chains were all obtained from the same sample, sequenced in a study of CD8+ T cells in alopecia areata. Following RNA extraction, reverse transcription yielded cDNA that acted as the sequencing template. Profiled with immunoSEQ multiplex PCR; TCRdb holds only in-frame clones, not every one. The record shows under 350,000 clones for this sample, with no singletons present. Cells pooled from cutaneous lymph nodes were sorted on CD4, CD8alpha, NKG2D, NKG2ACE and other markers. Specimen: CD4+ T cells sorted from a lymph node. The receptor set was obtained from a C3H/HeJ mouse with alopecia areata. For the strain, the MHC haplotype given is H2-k.

This clone has only a few counts. These gene names are mouse names. With the read ending 4 residues before the CDR3 end, the germline J gene is used to fill in that end. The V and J genes are TRBV4 and TRBJ2-3; TRBD1 is a possible D gene (6 bases). The CDR3 is made up of 14 amino acids. Trimming left V 4 bases short and J 0 bases short, with 8 bases between. Germline V CDR1 and CDR2: LGHDT, YNNKQL (reference sequence). The DNA read from the CDR3 is TGTGCCAGCAGCTCCAGGGGTAGTGCAGAA. It encodes CASSSRGSAE. The complete CDR3 reads CASSSRGSAETLYF.

This clone was observed a handful of times. The germline and genes are mouse ones. The read terminates 4 residues before the CDR3 end, so the remaining end is supplied by the germline J gene. The rearrangement uses TRBV1 and TRBJ2-2, with 8 bases that match TRBD1. The ends lost 4 bases at V and 0 bases at J; junction bases unmatched: 1. This CDR3 region has 15 residues. Germline assignment: CDR1 NSQYPW and CDR2 LRSPGD (reference sequence). CDR3 bases read: TGCACCTGCAGTGGACAGGGGCCAAACACCGGG. It translates to CTCSGQGPNTG. The complete CDR3 protein is CTCSGQGPNTGQLYF. The full variable domain, in which reference TRBV1 and TRBJ2-2 provide the parts outside the CDR3, is VTLLEQNPRWRLVPRGQAVNLRCILKNSQYPWMSWYQQDLQKQLQWLFTLRSPGDKEVKSLPGADYLATRVTDTELRLQVANMSQGRTLYCTCSGQGPNTGQLYFGEGSKLTVL.

A few counts support this clone. Gene names and germline refer to mouse. The CDR3 end lies 4 residues beyond the end of the read and is filled in from the germline J gene. J is TRBJ2-7 and V is TRBV13-1; 11 bases map to TRBD2. The CDR3 sequence is 16 residues long. Germline values: CDR1 NSHNY, CDR2 SYGAGN. V shed 2 bases, J shed 0 bases, and the junction held 4 bases outside the gene matches. CDR3 DNA (partial): TGTGCCAGCAGTGAAAGAGACTGGGGGGGCTCCTAT. Protein sequence: CASSERDWGGSY. Given in full, the CDR3 is CASSERDWGGSYEQYF.

About this clone: Mouse names are used for the genes. The read finishes 4 residues shy of the CDR3 end, and the germline J gene is used to complete it. The chain links TRBV13-2 to TRBJ1-2; no clear D. Germline lookup yields CDR1 NNHNN and CDR2 SYGAGS (reference sequence). The CDR3 consists of 14 residues. Trimming pared 0 bases from V and 1 base from J, leaving 7 bases between. The CDR3 protein is CASGDATVNSDYTF. The part of the CDR3 DNA that was read is TGTGCCAGCGGTGATGCAACAGTAAACTCC.

Turning to this clone: Gene names and germline refer to mouse. The read ends 4 residues early relative to the CDR3; the germline J gene fills the gap. The sample contains more than one DNA sequence encoding this CDR3. The chain is built from TRBV13-2 and TRBJ1-1; maybe TRBD1 (5 bases). Germline values: CDR1 NNHNN, CDR2 SYGAGS (reference sequence). CDR3 length equals 13 residues. The V and J ends lost 3 bases and 0 bases respectively, with 6 bases between them. The part of the CDR3 DNA that was read is TGTGCCAGCGGTGCCAGGGCAAACACA. The encoded protein is CASGARANT. The whole CDR3 is CASGARANTEVFF.

This clone was seen repeatedly, ten times or more. The listed genes are named as in mouse. The read halts 4 residues ahead of the CDR3 end, with the missing end drawn from the germline J gene. Other DNA variants within this sample encode the same CDR3. J is TRBJ1-2 and V is TRBV13-1, with D unclear. The CDR3 sequence is 12 residues long. The germline V and J ends were trimmed by 2 bases and 2 bases, with 4 bases remaining between them. Looked up from germline, CDR1 is NSHNY and CDR2 is SYGAGN. The CDR3 is CASSDQNSDYTF. CDR3 DNA (partial): TGTGCCAGCAGTGACCAGAACTCC.

Points on this clone: The genes are named according to mouse. The read stops 4 residues short of the end of the CDR3; the missing end is completed from the germline J gene. V usage is TRBV13-2 and J usage is TRBJ2-5, with TRBD2 matching over 9 bases. With V trimmed by 3 bases and J by 0 bases, 2 bases remained unmatched. CDR3 size: 15 residues. In germline, CDR1 is NNHNN, CDR2 SYGAGS (reference sequence). The sequenced CDR3 bases are TGTGCCAGCGGTGGGACTGGGGATAACCAAGAC. Translation gives CASGGTGDNQD. The whole CDR3 protein reads CASGGTGDNQDTQYF.

Of note for this clone: All gene names here are mouse names. The read is 4 residues too short to cover the CDR3 end, so that end is filled in from the germline J gene. The chain uses TRBV13-2 and TRBJ2-3, with a tentative D call TRBD1 (5 bases). CDR3 size: 11 residues. Germline V CDR1 and CDR2: NNHNN, SYGAGS (reference sequence). Partial CDR3 DNA: TGTGCCAGCGCAGGGATAGAA. This sequence encodes CASAGIE. Given in full, the CDR3 is CASAGIETLYF.

This clone was picked up a small number of times. The gene names given are mouse names. Read sequence stops 4 residues before the CDR3 end, and the germline J gene provides the missing end. This chain joins TRBV1 and TRBJ2-7; 9 bases are shared with TRBD2. V dropped 6 bases and J dropped 0; count of bases not matched to a gene: 3. The CDR3 has 14 residues. CDR1 and CDR2 (germline): NSQYPW, LRSPGD (reference sequence). The sequenced CDR3 bases are TGCACCTGCAGGAGGACTGGGGACTCCTAT. It codes for CTCRRTGDSY. The full CDR3 protein is CTCRRTGDSYEQYF.

Details on this clone: Mouse names are used for the genes. The CDR3: CASKETGGNYAEQFF. Partial CDR3 DNA: TGTGCCAGCAAGGAGACAGGGGGTAACTATGCT. The chain joins TRBV13-1 to TRBJ2-1, with TRBD1 matching 9 bases. The observed sequence ends 4 residues before the CDR3 terminus, with the missing tail filled in from the germline J gene. Trimming at V came to 6 bases and at J to 0 bases, leaving 4 bases not matched to a gene. Germline V lookup: CDR1 NSHNY, CDR2 SYGAGN. The CDR3 covers 15 residues.

Details on this clone: Gene names denote mouse genes. The DNA ends 4 residues before the CDR3 does, and the rest of the CDR3 is filled in from the germline J gene. The chain uses TRBV13-1 and TRBJ2-5, with 7 nucleotides matching TRBD2. The CDR3 is made up of 14 amino acids. Per the germline V gene, CDR1 is NSHNY and CDR2 is SYGAGN. The J segment lost 2 bases and the V segment lost 4 bases, leaving 4 bases of the junction unmatched. The CDR3 is CASSHTGAQDTQYF. The sequenced CDR3 bases are TGTGCCAGCAGTCATACTGGGGCCCAAGAC.

A few counts support this clone. Genes here carry mouse names. The sequenced fragment ends 4 residues before the CDR3 boundary, so the rest is inferred from the germline J gene. This chain joins TRBV13-3 and TRBJ2-3; 7 bases align to TRBD1. CDR1 is NNHDY and CDR2 is SYVADS in the germline V gene. The trim removed 1 base at V and 0 bases at J, leaving 2 bases unmatched. The CDR3 length is 15 residues. The CDR3: CASSDPGQSAETLYF. The CDR3 DNA, read in part, is TGTGCCAGCAGTGATCCGGGACAGAGTGCAGAA.

A note on this clone: Genes and germline are mouse. The read falls 4 residues short of the CDR3 end, and the missing part is taken from the germline J gene. This sample includes further DNA sequences coding for the same CDR3. The chain combines TRBV19 with TRBJ2-7; TRBD1 might be the D (6 bases). V lost 2 bases to trimming and J lost 0 bases, with 12 bases between them. There are 15 residues in the CDR3. The germline CDR1 and CDR2 sequences are FNHDT and SITEND (reference sequence). This CDR3 is CASSITGQSSYEQYF. Partial CDR3 DNA: TGTGCCAGCAGTATCACGGGACAAAGCTCCTAT.

This clone was counted many times. The listed genes are named as in mouse. With the read ending 4 residues before the CDR3 end, the germline J gene is used to fill in that end. The same CDR3 is also encoded by other DNA sequences in this sample. The rearrangement uses TRBV31 and TRBJ1-2, with a possible D match to TRBD1 (6 bases). The CDR3 length is 14 residues. The V end was cut by 0 bases, the J end by 0 bases, with 8 bases between. Germline lookup yields CDR1 GKSSPN and CDR2 SITVG. The CDR3: CAWSLGGANSDYTF. CDR3 bases read: TGTGCCTGGAGTCTAGGGGGTGCAAACTCC.